The 25 T cell receptor beta chains below were found in one sample sequenced in a study of PD-L1 blockade in urothelial cancer. Repertoires were generated with immunoSEQ multiplex PCR, while TCRdb's copy carries only in-frame clones and drops some. The sample yields about 74,000 clones, 84% seen once. Sequenced material: PBMCs, taken around atezolizumab (anti-PD-L1) treatment. The receptors derive from a man between 65 and 79 years old with urothelial cancer.

This chain uses TRBV5-6 with TRBJ1-1; D is perhaps TRBD1 (5 bases). V shed 7 bases and J shed 5 bases, with 15 bases lying between them. The CDR3 covers 13 residues. Germline CDR1 is SGHDT and CDR2 is YYEEEE. CDR3 nucleotides: TGTGCCAGCTCCGGGGGAGGGCTGACTGAAGCTTTCTTT. Its translation is CASSGGGLTEAFF.

This clone was seen only once. The chain has TRBV9 and TRBJ1-3; no clear D. V was trimmed by 0 bases and J by 2 bases, leaving 9 bases between them. The V gene's germline CDR1 is SGDLS and CDR2 YYNGEE. This CDR3 spans 15 amino acids. The CDR3 reads CASSVGVLAGNTIYF. The CDR3, as DNA: TGTGCCAGCAGCGTAGGAGTTCTCGCTGGAAACACCATATATTTT.

The chain joins TRBV21-1 to TRBJ2-2; the DNA was not compared with TRBD2, the D call given in the table. TRBV21-1 is marked as a pseudogene. The CDR3 has 14 residues. The CDR3 coding sequence is TGTGCCAGGACTCGAAACCCGAACACCGGGGAGCTGTTTTTT. Its protein product is CARTRNPNTGELFF.

The chain combines TRBV27 with TRBJ2-3, with a weak D call TRBD1 (6 bases). CDR1 MNHEY and CDR2 SMNVEV come from the germline V gene (reference sequence). The CDR3 is made up of 15 amino acids. V was trimmed by 8 bases and J by 0 bases, leaving 15 bases between them. The CDR3 nucleotides are TGTGCCAGCTTGCAGAACAGGGCTAGCACAGATACGCAGTATTTT. This translates into CASLQNRASTDTQYF.

The chain carries TRBV6-5 and TRBJ2-7, with 7 bases matching TRBD2. Per the germline V gene, CDR1 is MNHEY and CDR2 is SVGAGI. The CDR3 runs 15 residues. V gave up 6 bases and J gave up 6 bases; unmatched junction bases: 14. CDR3 loop: CASRHLVGGPGEQYF. The CDR3 DNA is TGTGCCAGCAGACATTTAGTGGGAGGGCCGGGCGAGCAGTACTTC.

The chain combines TRBV5-1 with TRBJ2-7; maybe TRBD1 (6 bases). V was pared by 4 bases and J by 9 bases, with 23 bases between. The CDR3 runs to 15 residues. Germline-derived CDR1 and CDR2 are SGHRS and YFSETQ. This chain's CDR3 is CASSRGTFPDLGQYF. CDR3 bases: TGCGCCAGCAGCAGGGGGACCTTCCCGGACTTAGGGCAGTACTTC.

The chain uses TRBV27 and TRBJ2-5; the match to TRBD2 covers 8 bases. V shed 7 bases and J 7 bases; nucleotides not matched to a gene: 17. Per the germline V gene, CDR1 is MNHEY and CDR2 is SMNVEV (reference sequence). The CDR3 length is 16 residues. In DNA form, the CDR3 reads TGTGCCAGCACCTCCTCCGCCGGGGGGGCGCCGGGGACCCAGTACTTC. As protein: CASTSSAGGAPGTQYF.

The rearrangement joins TRBV7-2 to TRBJ2-7, with 14 bases matching TRBD2. V was pared by 4 bases and J by 5 bases, with 7 bases of the junction left unmatched. The CDR3 sequence is 16 residues long. CDR1 is SGHTA and CDR2 is FQGNSA in the germline V gene. The CDR3: CASSSWTSGRSHEQYF. CDR3 DNA: TGTGCCAGCAGCTCATGGACTAGCGGGAGGTCCCACGAGCAGTACTTC. The full variable domain, in which reference TRBV7-2 and TRBJ2-7 provide the parts outside the CDR3, is GAGVSQSPSNKVTEKGKDVELRCDPISGHTALYWYRQSLGQGLEFLIYFQGNSAPDKSGLPSDRFSAERTGGSVSTLTIQRTQQEDSAVYLCASSSWTSGRSHEQYFGPGTRLTVT.

The chain uses TRBV5-1 and TRBJ2-7; a weak D match, TRBD2 (5 bases). This CDR3 comprises 15 residues. Germline V gene sequence: CDR1 SGHRS, CDR2 YFSETQ. Deletions cut 5 bases from V and 9 bases from J, with 24 bases between. This CDR3 is CASRDGATGNRGQYF. DNA for the CDR3: TGCGCCAGCAGGGATGGAGCGACGGGGAATCGGGGGCAGTACTTC. Using reference TRBV5-1 and TRBJ2-7 for the parts outside the CDR3, the full variable domain is KAGVTQTPRYLIKTRGQQVTLSCSPISGHRSVSWYQQTPGQGLQFLFEYFSETQRNKGNFPGRFSGRQFSNSRSEMNVSTLELGDSALYLCASRDGATGNRGQYFGPGTRLTVT.

The chain joins TRBV28 to TRBJ2-7; TRBD2 agrees at 9 bases. The CDR3 runs to 16 residues. The J segment lost 1 base and the V segment lost 4 bases, leaving 8 bases of the junction unmatched. The germline V gene has CDR1 MDHEN and CDR2 SYDVKM. For the CDR3, the DNA is TGTGCCAGCAGTTATCTCTTAGCGGGAGTATCCTACGAGCAGTACTTC. It translates to CASSYLLAGVSYEQYF.

The gene calls are TRBV18 and TRBJ2-7; 11 nucleotides align to TRBD2. The CDR3 totals 14 residues. CDR1 and CDR2 from the germline V gene are KGHSH and LQKENI. V shed 3 bases and J 3 bases; nucleotides not matched to a gene: 1. The CDR3 sequence: CASSPGTSGYEQYF. Here the CDR3 DNA reads TGTGCCAGCTCACCCGGGACTAGCGGCTACGAGCAGTACTTC.

J is TRBJ2-1 and V is TRBV19, with TRBD1 as a possible D gene (6 bases). This CDR3 spans 15 amino acids. The germline V and J ends were trimmed by 5 bases and 6 bases, with 17 bases remaining between them. Per the germline V gene, CDR1 is LNHDA and CDR2 is SQIVND (reference sequence). This CDR3 is CASSVMGAGTNEQFF. CDR3 coding DNA: TGTGCCAGTAGTGTCATGGGGGCGGGTACCAATGAGCAGTTCTTC. Variable domain in full (rest from reference TRBV19 and TRBJ2-1): DGGITQSPKYLFRKEGQNVTLSCEQNLNHDAMYWYRQDPGQGLRLIYYSQIVNDFQKGDIAEGYSVSREKKESFPLTVTSAQKNPTAFYLCASSVMGAGTNEQFFGPGTRLTVL.

This clone was seen more than once but under ten times. The rearrangement uses TRBV6-5 and TRBJ1-5, with D perhaps matching TRBD1 (5 bases). The CDR3 is made up of 14 amino acids. Trimming shortened V by 6 bases and J by 6 bases, and 15 bases separated the two germline ends. Germline V gene lookup returns CDR1 MNHEY and CDR2 SVGAGI. CDR3 DNA: TGTGCCAGCAGCCCCGGGGGGATCGGTCAGCCCCAGCATTTT. It codes for CASSPGGIGQPQHF.

V and J are TRBV6-5 and TRBJ2-7; D perhaps matches TRBD1 (5 bases). Germline lookup yields CDR1 MNHEY and CDR2 SVGAGI. This CDR3 is 14 amino acids long. V gave up 0 bases and J gave up 4 bases, with 10 bases separating them. The CDR3 is CASSYSARQYEQYF. In DNA form, the CDR3 reads TGTGCCAGCAGTTACTCGGCCCGACAGTACGAGCAGTACTTC.

The chain carries TRBV6-6 and TRBJ1-2; 7 nucleotides agree with TRBD1. V trimming: 0 bases; J trimming: 7 bases; junction bases outside the gene matches: 8. The germline gives CDR1 MNHNY, CDR2 SVGAGI (reference sequence). The CDR3 contains 15 residues. Written as DNA, the CDR3 is TGTGCCAGCAGTTACTCGAACAGGGGAAAGGGTGGCTACACCTTC. Amino acid sequence: CASSYSNRGKGGYTF.

This sequence joins TRBV6-1 and TRBJ2-5; 7 bases map to TRBD1. The CDR3 runs 13 residues. Germline assignment: CDR1 MNHNS and CDR2 SASEGT. The V segment lost 5 bases and the J segment 9 bases; nucleotides outside the gene matches: 9. The CDR3 DNA reads as TGTGCCAGCAGTCGGGACAGCCTGGGGGCCCAGTACTTC. Amino acids: CASSRDSLGAQYF.

This clone was seen a few times. V is TRBV7-9 and J is TRBJ2-1; 8 bases fit TRBD2. CDR3 length equals 14 residues. Germline-derived CDR1 and CDR2 are SEHNR and FQNEAQ (reference sequence). V lost 2 bases to trimming and J lost 5 bases; unmatched junction nucleotides: 2. The CDR3 coding sequence is TGTGCCAGCAGCTTAACTAGCGGAAACAATGAGCAGTTCTTC. It is translated as CASSLTSGNNEQFF. Combining the CDR3 with reference TRBV7-9 and TRBJ2-1 gives the whole variable domain DTGVSQNPRHKITKRGQNVTFRCDPISEHNRLYWYRQTLGQGPEFLTYFQNEAQLEKSRLLSDRFSAERPKGSFSTLEIQRTEQGDSAMYLCASSLTSGNNEQFFGPGTRLTVL.

This rearrangement joins TRBV5-1 to TRBJ2-1, with 7 bases aligning to TRBD1. Germline V lookup: CDR1 SGHRS, CDR2 YFSETQ. V lost 4 bases, J lost 2 bases, and 3 bases stayed unmatched. CDR3 length equals 14 residues. The CDR3 loop reads CASSRDRTYNEQFF. CDR3 bases: TGCGCCAGCAGCAGGGACAGAACCTACAATGAGCAGTTCTTC.

The chain links TRBV5-1 to TRBJ2-1, with D unresolved. V was trimmed by 0 bases and J by 9 bases, leaving 10 bases between them. CDR1 is SGHRS and CDR2 is YFSETQ in the germline V gene. The CDR3 consists of 13 residues. CDR3 sequence: CASSLAAFAEQFF. The CDR3 coding sequence is TGCGCCAGCAGCTTGGCAGCGTTTGCTGAGCAGTTCTTC.

The rearrangement uses TRBV5-6 and TRBJ2-3, with TRBD1 matching 7 bases. V lost 3 bases, J lost 0 bases, and 4 bases stayed unmatched. The CDR3 is 15 amino acids. Looked up from germline, CDR1 is SGHDT and CDR2 is YYEEEE. In DNA, the CDR3 is TGTGCCAGCAGCTCAACAGGGGCTAGCACAGATACGCAGTATTTT. Amino acids: CASSSTGASTDTQYF.

The rearrangement uses TRBV5-1 and TRBJ1-2, with 11 positions matching TRBD1. The CDR3 contains 16 residues. V was clipped by 0 bases and J by 2 bases; unmatched bases: 3. Germline CDR1 is SGHRS and CDR2 is YFSETQ. The CDR3 DNA reads as TGCGCCAGCAGCTTGGGGACAGGGGGCGCCAACTATGGCTACACCTTC. Its protein is CASSLGTGGANYGYTF.

The chain links TRBV11-3 to TRBJ2-2; 7 positions agree with TRBD2. With V trimmed by 1 base and J by 7 bases, 6 bases remained unmatched. Germline-derived CDR1 and CDR2 are SGHNT and YENEEA. This CDR3 has 15 amino acids. CDR3 region: CASSLVSGEGGELFF. Here the CDR3 DNA reads TGTGCCAGCAGCTTAGTATCCGGGGAGGGCGGGGAGCTGTTTTTT.

This clone is medium-sized (0.01 to 0.1%) within its sample. V and J are TRBV27 and TRBJ2-2; TRBD1 is a possible D gene (5 bases). The V end was cut by 2 bases, the J end by 6 bases, with 10 bases between. Germline V gene lookup returns CDR1 MNHEY and CDR2 SMNVEV (reference sequence). This CDR3 has 14 residues. CDR3 DNA: TGTGCCAGCAGTTTACCGACAGTCGCCGGGGAGCTGTTTTTT. Translated, it gives CASSLPTVAGELFF.

This chain joins TRBV7-9 and TRBJ1-1; D gene unclear. V dropped 4 bases and J dropped 5 bases, with 8 bases sitting between them. Looked up from germline, CDR1 is SEHNR and CDR2 is FQNEAQ (reference sequence). This CDR3 contains 12 residues. The CDR3 region has the DNA TGTGCCAGCAGCTATCTCGAGACTGAAGCTTTCTTT. Translation: CASSYLETEAFF.

This clone was counted a few times. The chain combines TRBV28 with TRBJ2-7, with D maybe TRBD2 (5 bases). The germline V gene encodes CDR1 MDHEN and CDR2 SYDVKM. CDR3 size: 12 residues. Trimming pared 9 bases from V and 0 bases from J, leaving 9 bases between. Here the CDR3 reads CARNEGSYEQYF. DNA for the CDR3: TGTGCCAGAAATGAGGGCTCCTACGAGCAGTACTTC.